This TCR beta chain was observed in a study of CD8 T cells in ankylosing spondylitis. The study, taken as a whole, reports: Matched ankylosing spondylitis synovial fluid reportedly contained a significantly enriched population of disease-linked clones. Apparently characteristic of ankylosing spondylitis blood was a TCR beta motif (eight highly homologous variants).

Comment on this clonotype: Antigen unknown.

TCRdb reprocessed the 5' RACE reads via MiXCR and lists one record per CDR3 protein. Here the sample spans 750,000 to 850,000 distinct CDR3 sequences, approximately 10% being singletons. The CDR3 contains 12 residues. Trimming left V 5 bases short and J 6 bases short, with 10 bases between. Germline V lookup: CDR1 SQVTM, CDR2 ANQGSEA. Sequencing was performed on blood, either unsorted or a sorted T cell fraction (not recorded which). The sequence came from a male donor with ankylosing spondylitis. The rearrangement uses TRBV29-1 and TRBJ1-4; no definite D call. For the CDR3, the DNA is TGCAGCGTTCTTGCTATAGATGAAAAACTGTTTTTT. It is translated as CSVLAIDEKLFF.